This passage covers 22 T cell receptor beta chains from one sample sequenced in a study of blood T cells in healthy people across ages. Then a second PCR, running roughly 6 to 12 cycles, was carried out with a sample-barcoded 5' primer and a J-beta primer mix. TCRdb independently ran MiXCR on the 5' RACE reads; one entry per CDR3 protein. The profile shows about 800,000 distinct CDR3 sequences, 20% to 25% of them singletons. This sample was also put to use in a study of T cells of mothers and their children.

What was sequenced was blood. The receptors derive from a boy between 10 and 17 years old in good health.

This clonotype was seen a handful of times. J is TRBJ2-1 and V is TRBV18; D not resolved. From germline, CDR1 is KGHSH and CDR2 LQKENI. The germline V and J ends were trimmed by 1 base and 10 bases, with 8 bases remaining between them. CDR3 length: 12 residues. The DNA of the CDR3 is TGTGCCAGCTCACCACAGCCACTGGAGCAGTTCTTC. It specifies CASSPQPLEQFF. Drawing the rest from reference TRBV18 and TRBJ2-1, the complete variable domain is NAGVMQNPRHLVRRRGQEARLRCSPMKGHSHVYWYRQLPEEGLKFMVYLQKENIIDESGMPKERFSAEFPKEGPSILRIQQVVRGDSAAYFCASSPQPLEQFFGPGTRLTVL.

The chain uses TRBV7-8 and TRBJ1-2; no clear D. The CDR3 runs 15 residues. Trimming took 5 bases from V and 2 from J, leaving 15 bases between them. Germline-derived CDR1 and CDR2 are SGHVS and FQNEAQ. As DNA, the CDR3 is TGTGCCAGCAGCCTGGACCCGCTTCCAAACTATGGCTACACCTTC. It encodes CASSLDPLPNYGYTF. Full variable domain (outside the CDR3, taken from reference TRBV7-8 and TRBJ1-2): GAGVSQSPRYKVAKRGQDVALRCDPISGHVSLFWYQQALGQGPEFLTYFQNEAQLDKSGLPSDRFFAERPEGSVSTLKIQRTQQEDSAVYLCASSLDPLPNYGYTFGSGTRLTVV.

This chain links TRBV4-3 with TRBJ2-5, with 8 bases fitting TRBD2. The closer fit of TRBJ2-1 to the DNA end suggests the J call may be wrong. Germline CDR1 reads LGHNA; CDR2 reads YSLEER. The CDR3 consists of 15 residues. CDR3 sequence reads: CASSQEGLEVDEQFF. Here the CDR3 DNA reads TGCGCCAGCAGCCAAGAGGGACTAGAAGTCGATGAGCAGTTCTTC.

This clonotype has just a few counts. V gene TRBV7-9 combines with J gene TRBJ1-4; D not resolved. Between the trimmed V and J ends, which lost 0 bases and 3 bases, there was a span of 8 bases. The CDR3 runs 15 residues. Per germline, CDR1 SEHNR and CDR2 FQNEAQ (reference sequence). CDR3 DNA sequence: TGTGCCAGCAGCTTAGCGGACCTCGCTAATGAAAAACTGTTTTTT. Translating it yields CASSLADLANEKLFF.

This clonotype has a handful of counts. The V and J genes are TRBV3-1 and TRBJ2-3; a weak D match, TRBD2 (6 bases). The CDR3 spans 15 residues. V was cut by 4 bases and J by 5 bases, with 16 bases left in between. In germline, CDR1 is LGHDT, CDR2 YNNKEL (reference sequence). The CDR3 spells CASSPTRVGGDTQYF. DNA for the CDR3: TGTGCCAGCAGCCCCACTAGAGTGGGGGGAGATACGCAGTATTTT.

V is TRBV20-1 and J is TRBJ2-7, with 8 bases that match TRBD1. The ends lost 6 bases at V and 2 bases at J; junction bases unmatched: 9. This CDR3 is 14 amino acids long. Germline CDR1 DFQATT, CDR2 SNEGSKA (reference sequence). This CDR3 is CSAARDRPTYEQYF. The DNA of the CDR3 is TGCAGTGCAGCCCGGGACAGGCCAACCTACGAGCAGTACTTC.

The rearrangement uses TRBV7-9 and TRBJ1-1; D not certain. Germline CDR1 reads SEHNR; CDR2 reads FQNEAQ (reference sequence). This CDR3 is 13 amino acids long. V was shortened by 5 bases and J by 10 bases, with 17 bases between the two germline ends. The CDR3 sequence: CASSLGLTAGAFF. The CDR3, as DNA: TGTGCCAGCAGCCTAGGGTTGACGGCGGGAGCTTTCTTT. The whole variable domain, filled in from reference TRBV7-9 and TRBJ1-1, reads DTGVSQNPRHKITKRGQNVTFRCDPISEHNRLYWYRQTLGQGPEFLTYFQNEAQLEKSRLLSDRFSAERPKGSFSTLEIQRTEQGDSAMYLCASSLGLTAGAFFGQGTRLTVV.

The chain is built from TRBV5-6 and TRBJ2-7; D is possibly TRBD1 (6 bases). The germline gives CDR1 SGHDT, CDR2 YYEEEE. V lost 2 bases and J lost 6, with 18 bases in between. The CDR3 extends over 15 amino acids. CDR3 sequence: CASSFRGRDGPEQYF. The CDR3 DNA sequence: TGTGCCAGCAGCTTCAGGGGAAGGGATGGCCCCGAGCAGTACTTC. Full variable domain (rest looked up from reference TRBV5-6 and TRBJ2-7): DAGVTQSPTHLIKTRGQQVTLRCSPKSGHDTVSWYQQALGQGPQFIFQYYEEEERQRGNFPDRFSGHQFPNYSSELNVNALLLGDSALYLCASSFRGRDGPEQYFGPGTRLTVT.

The chain couples TRBV7-9 to TRBJ1-3; 7 positions agree with TRBD1. With 6 bases clipped from V and 0 bases from J, the junction kept 5 bases outside the gene matches. The germline V gene encodes CDR1 SEHNR and CDR2 FQNEAQ (reference sequence). The CDR3 contains 15 residues. The CDR3 loop reads CASSTTGVSGNTIYF. CDR3 sequence (DNA): TGTGCCAGCAGTACTACAGGGGTCTCTGGAAACACCATATATTTT.

This chain connects TRBV27 to TRBJ2-7; 11 positions agree with TRBD2. CDR1 is MNHEY and CDR2 is SMNVEV in the germline V gene (reference sequence). The V segment lost 3 bases and the J segment 6 bases; nucleotides outside the gene matches: 10. The CDR3 sequence is 16 residues long. CDR3 amino acids: CASSFLAGGTPVEQYF. CDR3 bases: TGTGCCAGCAGTTTTCTAGCGGGAGGTACCCCCGTCGAGCAGTACTTC.

V is TRBV4-3 and J is TRBJ2-2, with 7 bases that match TRBD1. This CDR3 region has 18 residues. Germline V gene sequence: CDR1 LGHNA, CDR2 YSLEER. V trimming: 3 bases; J trimming: 0 bases; junction bases outside the gene matches: 10. The CDR3 coding sequence is TGCGCCAGCAGCCAGGTTGACAGGGCCCTGACGAACACCGGGGAGCTGTTTTTT. Translation: CASSQVDRALTNTGELFF.

The chain uses TRBV9 and TRBJ2-1; 14 bases fit TRBD2. Matching the DNA end better, TRBJ2-7 makes the J call doubtful. The CDR3 totals 16 residues. From germline, CDR1 is SGDLS and CDR2 YYNGEE. The CDR3 protein is CASSPGTSGGRYEQYF. CDR3 DNA sequence: TGTGCCAGCAGCCCCGGGACTAGCGGGGGCCGATACGAGCAGTACTTC.

This clonotype has only a few counts. J is TRBJ2-5 and V is TRBV9, with 7 bases aligning to TRBD2. The CDR3 contains 14 residues. Trimming removed 1 base from V and 4 bases from J; junction bases left unmatched: 4. The germline V gene has CDR1 SGDLS and CDR2 YYNGEE. CDR3 in DNA: TGTGCCAGCAGCGTATGGGGGGGAGGAGAGACCCAGTACTTC. Translated, it gives CASSVWGGGETQYF.

This clonotype has only one observation. The junction differs from germline at one of its ends, possibly a read error. The rearrangement links TRBV5-5 to TRBJ2-5; a possible D gene is TRBD1 (5 bases). The CDR3 spans 12 residues. The germline CDR1 and CDR2 sequences are SGHKS and YYEKEE (reference sequence). The CDR3, as DNA: TGTGCCAGCAGCTTAAGGGGCCAGGATCGGTTCTTC. Translating it yields CASSLRGQDRFF.

The chain joins TRBV12-3 or TRBV12-4 to TRBJ1-5, with unresolved D. V shed 9 bases and J shed 3 bases, with 12 bases lying between them. There are 13 residues in the CDR3. This chain's CDR3 is CASGVRPNQPQHF. The CDR3 DNA reads as TGTGCCAGTGGGGTTCGGCCCAATCAGCCCCAGCATTTT.

V and J are TRBV20-1 and TRBJ2-7, with D uncertain. Germline CDR1 is DFQATT and CDR2 is SNEGSKA (reference sequence). The ends were cut back, 4 bases at V and 3 bases at J, with 28 bases in the middle. The CDR3 consists of 18 residues. The CDR3 loop is CSAKTIVGDPLFDYEQYF. DNA for the CDR3: TGCAGTGCTAAGACGATTGTCGGAGACCCTCTTTTCGACTACGAGCAGTACTTC.

The sample holds many counts of this clonotype. This chain joins TRBV2 and TRBJ2-1, with TRBD2 matching 10 bases. V shed 7 bases and J 6 bases; nucleotides not matched to a gene: 6. Looked up from germline, CDR1 is SNHLY and CDR2 is FYNNEI. CDR3 size: 14 residues. CDR3 sequence: CASIGAGGANEQFF. The DNA for the CDR3 is TGTGCCAGCATCGGAGCGGGGGGGGCCAATGAGCAGTTCTTC.

The rearrangement joins TRBV25-1 to TRBJ2-4, with D possibly being TRBD1 (6 bases). Trimming removed 6 bases from V and 5 bases from J, with 17 bases in between. Germline V gene sequence: CDR1 MGHDK, CDR2 SYGVNS. This CDR3 contains 15 residues. The CDR3 is CASSEAGTLENIQYF. The CDR3 DNA follows: TGTGCCAGCAGCGAAGCCGGGACACTGGAAAACATTCAGTACTTC.

This clonotype has a handful of counts. A much larger clonotype is one base distant, so this may be a read error. This sequence joins TRBV12-3 or TRBV12-4 and TRBJ2-5, with 9 bases identical to TRBD2. The CDR3 is made up of 14 amino acids. Trimming removed 6 bases from V and 1 base from J; junction bases left unmatched: 3. CDR3 nucleotides: TGTGCCAGCAGCCGCGGGGGGGCCCAAGAGACCCAGTACTTC. Translation gives CASSRGGAQETQYF.

The gene calls are TRBV4-3 and TRBJ2-7; D gene uncertain. Trimming left V 6 bases short and J 6 bases short, with 18 bases between. The length of the CDR3 is 14 residues. Per germline, CDR1 LGHNA and CDR2 YSLEER. CDR3 residues: CASSLDGYLGEQYF. The CDR3, as DNA: TGCGCCAGCAGTCTGGACGGCTACTTGGGCGAGCAGTACTTC.

The chain uses TRBV29-1 and TRBJ2-5; no definite D call. The J call is doubtful: the DNA matches TRBJ2-1 better. The CDR3 has 14 residues. Germline V lookup: CDR1 SQVTM, CDR2 ANQGSEA. DNA of the CDR3: TGCAGCGTTGAACCCCGAATGAGTAACAATGAGCAGTTCTTC. Amino acids: CSVEPRMSNNEQFF.

J is TRBJ1-4 and V is TRBV20-1; 7 nucleotides align to TRBD1. Trimming at V came to 5 bases and at J to 8 bases, leaving 5 bases not matched to a gene. Per the germline V gene, CDR1 is DFQATT and CDR2 is SNEGSKA (reference sequence). This CDR3 contains 12 residues. CDR3 in amino acids: CSAAGTAEKLFF. In nucleotides, the CDR3 is TGCAGTGCTGCCGGGACAGCCGAAAAACTGTTTTTT.